This T cell receptor beta chain was captured by sequencing in a study of T-cell memory formation after mild COVID-19. Findings and caveats of the study: There were some responding clones in pre-infection memory, which suggested that cross-reactive memory had joined. There was a balanced CD4/CD8 profile in clones contracting day 15 to 85, and later expanders leaned CD4+.

UMIs and sample barcodes were carried by the TCR alpha and TCR beta cDNA libraries that 5'RACE produced using constant-segment primers. MiXCR was run by TCRdb on the 5' RACE reads, yielding one entry per CDR3 protein. The sample holds 400,000 to 550,000 distinct CDR3 sequences, 20% to 30% seen once. With respect to this clonotype: The antigen remains unidentified.

The source material was PBMCs or a T cell subset sorted from them (not recorded which). This TCR came from an adult woman who had mild COVID-19 (a few samples of this study predate the infection). Cell type and time point are not known.

CDR3 sequence reads: CASSPRGSTDTQYF. The CDR3 nucleotides are TGTGCCAGCAGTCCCAGGGGGAGCACAGATACGCAGTATTTT. The rearrangement uses TRBV12-3 or TRBV12-4 and TRBJ2-3, with 7 bases identical to TRBD1. The length of the CDR3 is 14 residues. V was clipped by 5 bases and J by 0 bases; unmatched bases: 2.